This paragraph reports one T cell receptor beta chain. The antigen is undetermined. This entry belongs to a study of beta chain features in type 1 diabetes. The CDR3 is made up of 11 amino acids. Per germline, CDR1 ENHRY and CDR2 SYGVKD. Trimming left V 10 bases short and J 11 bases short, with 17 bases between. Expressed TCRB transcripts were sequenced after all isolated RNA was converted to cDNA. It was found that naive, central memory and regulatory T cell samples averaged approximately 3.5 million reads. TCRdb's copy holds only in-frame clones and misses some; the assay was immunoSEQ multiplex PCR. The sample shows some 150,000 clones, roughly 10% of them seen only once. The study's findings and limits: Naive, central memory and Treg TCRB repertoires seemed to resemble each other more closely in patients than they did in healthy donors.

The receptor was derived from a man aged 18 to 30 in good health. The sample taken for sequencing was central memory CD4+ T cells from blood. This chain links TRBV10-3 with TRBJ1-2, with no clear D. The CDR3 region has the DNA TGTGCCACCTTCGCTGGCGGAGATTACACCTTC. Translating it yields CATFAGGDYTF.